This T cell receptor (beta chain) was retrieved from a study of glioma-infiltrating T cells after dendritic cell vaccination. Across the study: Dendritic cells derived from monocytes and pulsed with autologous tumor lysate formed the vaccine.

Only in-frame clones appear in the TCRdb table, and some are missing; sequencing was by immunoSEQ multiplex PCR. The sample shows more than 75,000 clones, 80% to 85% of them seen only once. Sample time point: after dendritic cell vaccination, including at tumor progression/relapse. The length of the CDR3 is 16 residues. Looked up from germline, CDR1 is LNHDA and CDR2 is SQIVND (reference sequence). Unmatched junction bases numbered 5, after V lost 4 bases and J lost 3 bases. The sequenced sample was blood, obtained after dendritic cell vaccination. The chain uses TRBV19 and TRBJ1-6; 8 positions agree with TRBD1. The clonotype was recovered from a human donor with glioblastoma. CDR3 bases: TGTGCCAGTAGTACCCAACAGGGGGACTATAATTCACCCCTCCACTTT. Its translation is CASSTQQGDYNSPLHF.